Listed here are 17 T cell receptor beta chains from one sample, sequenced in a study of T-cell reconstitution after alpha-beta-depleted transplantation in children. The TCRbeta library was prepared with unique molecular identifiers. From the PCR reads, TCRdb called clonotypes with MiXCR, one entry per CDR3 protein. The sample has around 240,000 distinct CDR3 sequences, approximately 9.9% seen once. The sequenced sample was PBMCs from the stem cell graft donor, obtained from the stem cell graft. These receptors were collected from a human donor who donated a stem cell graft to a child with SCID.

This clonotype has ten or more counts. In DNA form, the CDR3 reads TGTGCCGTGATGGACAGGGACAATGAGCAGTTCTTC. It specifies CAVMDRDNEQFF. The J gene is TRBJ2-1, the V gene TRBV7-9, with 8 bases that match TRBD1. This CDR3 has 12 residues. Germline loops: CDR1 SEHNR, CDR2 FQNEAQ (reference sequence). V shed 11 bases and J 5 bases; nucleotides not matched to a gene: 5.

This clonotype was detected ten times or more. This chain uses TRBV9 with TRBJ2-6; possibly TRBD1 or TRBD2 for D (5 bases each). Germline CDR1 is SGDLS and CDR2 is YYNGEE. The CDR3 spans 15 residues. Trimming took off 4 bases at V and 4 bases at J, with 12 bases between the two ends. The chain's CDR3 is CASSFAGTGANVLTF. In DNA, the CDR3 is TGTGCCAGCAGCTTCGCAGGGACCGGGGCCAACGTCCTGACTTTC.

At least ten counts were recorded for this clonotype. J is TRBJ2-3 and V is TRBV19; the D is unclear. Germline V gene lookup returns CDR1 LNHDA and CDR2 SQIVND (reference sequence). The CDR3 has 14 amino acids. V lost 4 bases, J lost 4 bases, and 12 bases lay in between. The CDR3 sequence is CASSTTGSADTQYF. Here the CDR3 DNA reads TGTGCCAGTAGTACCACCGGCAGCGCAGATACGCAGTATTTT.

This clonotype was recorded many times. The chain recombines TRBV28 with TRBJ2-7; D might be TRBD1 or TRBD2, each matching 5 bases. CDR3 length equals 16 residues. CDR1 and CDR2 (germline): MDHEN, SYDVKM. Trimming removed 4 bases at V and 3 bases at J, with 19 bases between. CDR3: CASSSPEAGTIYEQYF. The CDR3 DNA is TGTGCCAGCAGTTCCCCGGAAGCAGGGACCATCTACGAGCAGTACTTC.

The chain joins TRBV20-1 to TRBJ2-2; D might be TRBD1 or TRBD2, each matching 6 bases. Germline CDR1 DFQATT, CDR2 SNEGSKA (reference sequence). This CDR3 spans 13 amino acids. Trimming removed 3 bases at V and 3 bases at J, with 8 bases between. The CDR3 here is CSASGGYTGELFF. DNA for the CDR3: TGCAGTGCTAGCGGGGGCTACACCGGGGAGCTGTTTTTT.

This clonotype was observed many times. This chain joins TRBV5-1 and TRBJ2-7; 10 bases map to TRBD1. The CDR3 loop spans 15 amino acids. Germline CDR1 reads SGHRS; CDR2 reads YFSETQ. V dropped 3 bases and J dropped 4; count of bases not matched to a gene: 7. Here the CDR3 DNA reads TGCGCCAGCAGCTCACCGGGACAGGGGACTTACGAGCAGTACTTC. It encodes CASSSPGQGTYEQYF. The full variable domain, in which reference TRBV5-1 and TRBJ2-7 provide the parts outside the CDR3, is KAGVTQTPRYLIKTRGQQVTLSCSPISGHRSVSWYQQTPGQGLQFLFEYFSETQRNKGNFPGRFSGRQFSNSRSEMNVSTLELGDSALYLCASSSPGQGTYEQYFGPGTRLTVT.

In its sample, this clonotype was seen many times. The J gene is TRBJ1-1, the V gene TRBV12-3 or TRBV12-4, with 7 bases that match TRBD1. The CDR3 has 13 residues. After removal of 7 bases from V and 4 bases from J, the junction contained 6 bases not matched to a gene. The CDR3 coding sequence is TGTGCCAGCACTTCGACAGGGCGCACTGAAGCTTTCTTT. Translated: CASTSTGRTEAFF.

A word on this clonotype: An end of the junction does not agree with germline; a read error may underlie this. This rearrangement joins TRBV5-1 to TRBJ2-2; D assignment may be TRBD1 or TRBD2 (5 bases each). From germline, CDR1 is SGHRS and CDR2 YFSETQ. The CDR3 length is 14 residues. CDR3 nucleotide sequence: TGCGGCAGCAGCTCGGGACCCGCCACCGGGGAGCTGTTTTTT. Translating it yields CGSSSGPATGELFF.

This clonotype was recorded many times. The J gene is TRBJ2-1, the V gene TRBV7-9; either TRBD1 or TRBD2 may fit D (5 bases each). With 5 bases removed from V and 0 bases from J, the gap between germline ends came to 17 bases. This CDR3 has 17 residues. Per the germline V gene, CDR1 is SEHNR and CDR2 is FQNEAQ (reference sequence). As DNA, the CDR3 is TGTGCCAGCAGCCAAGGAGGTGGGGGTTCCTCCTACAATGAGCAGTTCTTC. Its translation is CASSQGGGGSSYNEQFF.

This clonotype was recorded at least ten times. V usage is TRBV5-1 and J usage is TRBJ2-3; D perhaps matches TRBD2 (6 bases). Germline-derived CDR1 and CDR2 are SGHRS and YFSETQ. The V end lost 4 bases, the J end lost 1 base, and 16 bases lay between the germline ends. The CDR3 extends over 16 amino acids. The CDR3 coding sequence is TGCGCCAGCAGCCCCGGAGGTCCGGGGGGCACAGATACGCAGTATTTT. Translation: CASSPGGPGGTDTQYF.

This clonotype came up many times. In DNA form, the CDR3 reads TGCGCCAGCAGCGAACGGATAAGGGACATTCAGTACTTC. Its protein is CASSERIRDIQYF. The chain has TRBV4-1 and TRBJ2-4; D ambiguous. Germline lookup yields CDR1 MGHRA and CDR2 YSYEKL. Trimming stripped 5 bases from V and 8 bases from J, with 13 bases between. CDR3 length equals 13 residues.

This clonotype has a count of ten or more. CDR3 sequence reads: CSARDGHNTGELFF. DNA for the CDR3: TGCAGTGCTAGAGATGGACACAACACCGGGGAGCTGTTTTTT. This chain joins TRBV20-1 and TRBJ2-2, with a possible D match to TRBD1 (5 bases). Per the germline V gene, CDR1 is DFQATT and CDR2 is SNEGSKA (reference sequence). V lost 0 bases to trimming and J lost 2 bases, with 7 bases between them. CDR3 length: 14 residues.

This clonotype was recorded many times. The V call is TRBV7-2, the J call TRBJ2-1, with 13 bases lining up with TRBD2. The CDR3 loop spans 15 amino acids. V shed 6 bases, J shed 2 bases, and the junction held 1 base outside the gene matches. CDR1 is SGHTA and CDR2 is FQGNSA in the germline V gene. The CDR3, as DNA: TGTGCCAGCAGACTAGCGGGGGGGCCCTACAATGAGCAGTTCTTC. Its protein is CASRLAGGPYNEQFF.

In this sample, this clonotype turned up many times. The chain uses TRBV20-1 and TRBJ2-1, with 11 bases fitting TRBD2. V was clipped by 8 bases and J by 0 bases; unmatched bases: 9. The V gene's germline CDR1 is DFQATT and CDR2 SNEGSKA (reference sequence). There are 16 residues in the CDR3. This CDR3 reads CSIFSSGGSSYNEQFF. As DNA, the CDR3 is TGCAGTATTTTCTCTAGCGGGGGGAGCTCCTACAATGAGCAGTTCTTC.

Ten or more counts support this clonotype. CDR3 nucleotides: TGTGCCAGCACCACCTTTGGGACGCGGGAGACCCAGTACTTC. Translation gives CASTTFGTRETQYF. V gene TRBV12-3 or TRBV12-4 combines with J gene TRBJ2-5, with D possibly being TRBD1 or TRBD2 (5 bases each). Trimming took off 7 bases at V and 5 bases at J, with 17 bases between the two ends. CDR3 length: 14 residues.

This clonotype was seen repeatedly, ten times or more. The J gene is TRBJ2-3, the V gene TRBV7-2; D not certain. Germline CDR1 reads SGHTA; CDR2 reads FQGNSA. The CDR3 extends over 13 amino acids. Trimming took 1 base from V and 2 from J, leaving 4 bases between them. CDR3 coding DNA: TGTGCCAGCAGCTTAGACCTCACAGATACGCAGTATTTT. This translates into CASSLDLTDTQYF.

This clonotype was counted many times. This rearrangement joins TRBV29-1 to TRBJ2-2; the D gene is possibly TRBD1 (5 bases). The V end was cut by 7 bases, the J end by 1 base, with 10 bases between. The germline V gene has CDR1 SQVTM and CDR2 ANQGSEA. The CDR3 covers 13 residues. CDR3 in DNA: TGCAGCGGGACGACAGAGAACACCGGGGAGCTGTTTTTT. This gives the protein CSGTTENTGELFF.